This T cell receptor (beta chain) was found in a study of cytomegalovirus exposure and HLA in healthy donors. Study-wide points: Despite most TCR sequences being rare, some public TCRs occurred in many donors. First-cohort TCR clusters were later found to tend to co-occur in the 120 or so validation repertoires.

TCRdb's copy holds only in-frame clones and misses some; the assay was immunoSEQ multiplex PCR. The sample lists some 120,000 clones; around nine tenths were seen once. Remarks on this clone: Its antigen is unknown.

Deletions cut 6 bases from V and 2 bases from J, with 18 bases between. This CDR3 comprises 16 residues. The V gene's germline CDR1 is SNHLY and CDR2 FYNNEI. The sequence was collected from a man between 25 and 39 years old in good health and CMV-seronegative. The chain links TRBV2 to TRBJ2-3; perhaps TRBD1 as D (5 bases). Sequencing was done on a sample of PBMCs. The chain's CDR3 is CASRKAGLLNTDTQYF. DNA of the CDR3: TGTGCCAGCAGAAAAGCAGGGCTTCTCAACACAGATACGCAGTATTTT.